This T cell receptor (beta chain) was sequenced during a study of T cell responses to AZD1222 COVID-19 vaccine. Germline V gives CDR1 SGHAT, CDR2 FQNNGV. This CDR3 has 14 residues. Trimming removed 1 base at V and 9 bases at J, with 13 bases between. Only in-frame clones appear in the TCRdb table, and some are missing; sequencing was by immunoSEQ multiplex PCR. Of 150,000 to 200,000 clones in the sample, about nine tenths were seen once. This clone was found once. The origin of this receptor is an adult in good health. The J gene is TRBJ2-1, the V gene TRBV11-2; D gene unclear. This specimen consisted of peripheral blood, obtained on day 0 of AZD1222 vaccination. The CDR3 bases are TGTGCCAGCAGCTTAGTCACAACGGTGGGTGAGCAGTTCTTC. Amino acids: CASSLVTTVGEQFF.